The 28 T cell receptor beta chains given below trace back to one sample, sequenced in a study of T cells after yellow fever vaccination. TCRdb re-called the 5' RACE reads with MiXCR, one entry per CDR3 protein. The repertoire has hundreds of thousands of distinct CDR3 sequences, 8% to 9.5% of them found once; the top ten carry roughly 18%. The specimen comprised PBMCs, sampled roughly 47 days after the first yellow fever vaccination. The receptors here all came from a man younger than 35 who received the YFV17D yellow fever vaccine.

This clonotype was counted a few times. Here the CDR3 DNA reads TGTGCCAGCAGCTTAACGGGGACCGTAACTGAAGCTTTCTTT. It translates to CASSLTGTVTEAFF. The rearrangement joins TRBV7-3 to TRBJ1-1, with D perhaps TRBD1 (5 bases). From germline, CDR1 is SGHTA and CDR2 FQGTGA. Trimming shortened V by 0 bases and J by 5 bases, and 10 bases separated the two germline ends. The CDR3 has 14 amino acids.

The chain employs TRBV7-9 and TRBJ1-6; D call uncertain. The germline V gene encodes CDR1 SEHNR and CDR2 FQNEAQ (reference sequence). This CDR3 comprises 16 residues. Between the trimmed V and J ends, which lost 4 bases and 9 bases, there was a span of 19 bases. This chain's CDR3 is CASSSLIGVMSSPLHF. In DNA, the CDR3 is TGTGCCAGCAGCTCGCTGATCGGGGTAATGTCTTCACCCCTCCACTTT.

The rearrangement links TRBV7-8 to TRBJ1-5; possible D gene TRBD1, 6 bases. This CDR3 has 15 amino acids. In germline, CDR1 is SGHVS, CDR2 FQNEAQ. V gave up 8 bases and J gave up 2 bases, with 16 bases separating them. As DNA, the CDR3 is TGTGCCAGCCGACTCGGGGAGGGGGGCAATCAGCCCCAGCATTTT. Its protein product is CASRLGEGGNQPQHF. The entire variable domain, with the rest obtained from reference TRBV7-8 and TRBJ1-5, is as follows: GAGVSQSPRYKVAKRGQDVALRCDPISGHVSLFWYQQALGQGPEFLTYFQNEAQLDKSGLPSDRFFAERPEGSVSTLKIQRTQQEDSAVYLCASRLGEGGNQPQHFGDGTRLSIL.

This clonotype was recorded at least ten times. V and J are TRBV5-1 and TRBJ1-1, with 7 bases lining up with TRBD1. CDR3 length equals 15 residues. Germline V gives CDR1 SGHRS, CDR2 YFSETQ. Germline trimming cut 4 bases from V and 10 bases from J; bases unmatched to any gene: 16. The CDR3 here is CASSREGATETGAFF. CDR3 nucleotide sequence: TGCGCCAGCAGCCGGGAGGGGGCTACGGAAACCGGAGCTTTCTTT.

This rearrangement joins TRBV12-3 or TRBV12-4 to TRBJ2-3, with TRBD2 matching 7 bases. The CDR3 covers 14 residues. The J segment lost 3 bases and the V segment lost 6 bases, leaving 6 bases of the junction unmatched. CDR3 in DNA: TGTGCCAGCAGCCGGACTAGTCTTACAGATACGCAGTATTTT. Its protein is CASSRTSLTDTQYF.

This clonotype turned up a few times. The V and J genes are TRBV4-3 and TRBJ2-3; D perhaps matches TRBD1 (5 bases). There are 14 residues in the CDR3. Germline lookup yields CDR1 LGHNA and CDR2 YSLEER. Trimming shortened V by 0 bases and J by 6 bases, and 10 bases separated the two germline ends. CDR3 protein: CASSQDKDIDTQYF. In DNA form, the CDR3 reads TGCGCCAGCAGCCAAGATAAGGACATTGATACGCAGTATTTT.

The chain employs TRBV20-1 and TRBJ2-2; possible D gene TRBD2, 5 bases. Germline CDR1 is DFQATT and CDR2 is SNEGSKA (reference sequence). Between the trimmed V and J ends, which lost 4 bases and 0 bases, there was a span of 6 bases. This CDR3 contains 13 residues. The CDR3: CSATGANTGELFF. Here the CDR3 DNA reads TGCAGTGCTACCGGGGCGAACACCGGGGAGCTGTTTTTT.

This clonotype was detected a few times. The chain couples TRBV7-9 to TRBJ2-2; D ambiguous. The CDR3 loop spans 16 amino acids. CDR1 and CDR2 from the germline V gene are SEHNR and FQNEAQ (reference sequence). V was clipped by 7 bases and J by 6 bases, with 21 bases between them. In nucleotides, the CDR3 is TGTGCCAGCAACATAAAGGCTGTCAGGCGGTCCGGGGAGCTGTTTTTT. Translating gives CASNIKAVRRSGELFF.

In this sample, this clonotype turned up a few times. This chain links TRBV7-2 with TRBJ2-5, with a weak D call TRBD2 (6 bases). V shed 5 bases and J shed 3 bases, with 13 bases lying between them. CDR1 and CDR2 (germline): SGHTA, FQGNSA. The CDR3 consists of 14 residues. The CDR3 region is CASSTHWGEETQYF. The CDR3, as DNA: TGTGCCAGCAGCACCCACTGGGGGGAAGAGACCCAGTACTTC.

V usage is TRBV7-2 and J usage is TRBJ1-2, with D tentatively TRBD1 (6 bases). V was trimmed by 6 bases and J by 2 bases, leaving 16 bases between them. Germline V gene lookup returns CDR1 SGHTA and CDR2 FQGNSA. This CDR3 contains 15 residues. The CDR3 region is CASSSPAGVNYGYTF. CDR3 DNA: TGTGCCAGCAGTTCTCCTGCAGGGGTAAACTATGGCTACACCTTC.

The chain uses TRBV2 and TRBJ2-2, with a possible D match to TRBD1 (5 bases). Germline assignment: CDR1 SNHLY and CDR2 FYNNEI. Trimming took 6 bases from V and 3 from J, leaving 8 bases between them. There are 13 residues in the CDR3. CDR3 protein: CASSRDDTGELFF. CDR3 nucleotide sequence: TGTGCCAGCAGCAGGGATGACACCGGGGAGCTGTTTTTT.

This clonotype was seen a few times. V gene TRBV7-8 combines with J gene TRBJ1-6, with D possibly being TRBD1 (6 bases). The germline V gene has CDR1 SGHVS and CDR2 FQNEAQ. With 4 bases removed from V and 6 bases from J, the gap between germline ends came to 16 bases. The CDR3 extends over 16 amino acids. For the CDR3, the DNA is TGTGCCAGCAGCTCCGGGGGGCTATGGAGTAATTCACCCCTCCACTTT. Its protein product is CASSSGGLWSNSPLHF.

This chain links TRBV20-1 with TRBJ1-6; tentatively, D is TRBD1 (5 bases). Trimming stripped 5 bases from V and 12 bases from J, with 14 bases between. Per the germline V gene, CDR1 is DFQATT and CDR2 is SNEGSKA (reference sequence). The CDR3 contains 12 residues. This CDR3 reads CSAVSPGGPLHF. The CDR3 region has the DNA TGCAGTGCTGTTTCCCCGGGGGGACCCCTCCACTTT.

The V call is TRBV15, the J call TRBJ2-5; 7 bases align to TRBD1. The CDR3 totals 15 residues. The V gene's germline CDR1 is LNHNV and CDR2 YYDKDF (reference sequence). V was pared by 0 bases and J by 5 bases, with 6 bases of the junction left unmatched. CDR3: CATSRDRGGGETQYF. CDR3 sequence (DNA): TGTGCCACCAGCAGAGATCGAGGGGGCGGGGAGACCCAGTACTTC.

This sequence joins TRBV29-1 and TRBJ2-3; D gene ambiguous. This CDR3 is built from 14 residues. The germline V gene has CDR1 SQVTM and CDR2 ANQGSEA. V dropped 2 bases and J dropped 7 bases, with 16 bases sitting between them. CDR3 residues: CSVERPAHTYTQYF. CDR3 nucleotides: TGCAGCGTTGAAAGACCGGCCCACACCTATACGCAGTATTTT.

J is TRBJ2-7 and V is TRBV5-1; D may be TRBD1 or TRBD2 (5 bases each). The germline CDR1 and CDR2 sequences are SGHRS and YFSETQ. There are 14 residues in the CDR3. V lost 0 bases to trimming and J lost 6 bases, with 13 bases between them. Here the CDR3 reads CASSLAPGTGEQYF. DNA of the CDR3: TGCGCCAGCAGCTTGGCGCCGGGAACAGGCGAGCAGTACTTC.

The J gene is TRBJ1-4, the V gene TRBV4-3; D unresolved. Trimming left V 5 bases short and J 0 bases short, with 10 bases between. From germline, CDR1 is LGHNA and CDR2 YSLEER. There are 15 residues in the CDR3. CDR3 in amino acids: CASSGWGATNEKLFF. The DNA for the CDR3 is TGCGCCAGCAGCGGTTGGGGTGCAACTAATGAAAAACTGTTTTTT.

This clonotype came up many times. The chain has TRBV11-1 and TRBJ2-3, with a tentative D call TRBD1 (6 bases). The germline V gene encodes CDR1 SGHAT and CDR2 FQDESV (reference sequence). Deletions cut 2 bases from V and 0 bases from J, with 21 bases between. The CDR3 sequence is 19 residues long. This chain's CDR3 is CASSLPVLNRDISTDTQYF. The CDR3 nucleotides are TGTGCCAGCAGCTTACCTGTGCTAAACCGGGACATTAGCACAGATACGCAGTATTTT. Full variable domain (rest looked up from reference TRBV11-1 and TRBJ2-3): EAEVAQSPRYKITEKSQAVAFWCDPISGHATLYWYRQILGQGPELLVQFQDESVVDDSQLPKDRFSAERLKGVDSTLKIQPAELGDSAMYLCASSLPVLNRDISTDTQYFGPGTRLTVL.

This clonotype appeared many times. The rearrangement uses TRBV12-3 or TRBV12-4 and TRBJ2-2, with 11 bases lining up with TRBD2. CDR3 length equals 15 residues. The V segment lost 6 bases and the J segment 5 bases; nucleotides outside the gene matches: 5. CDR3 amino acids: CASSLRLAGTGELFF. In DNA, the CDR3 is TGTGCCAGCAGCCTCCGACTAGCGGGAACCGGGGAGCTGTTTTTT.

This clonotype was seen more than once but under ten times. The CDR3 here is CSGQGENTGELFF. CDR3 nucleotides: TGCAGCGGCCAGGGCGAAAACACCGGGGAGCTGTTTTTT. J is TRBJ2-2 and V is TRBV29-1, with D tentatively TRBD1 (5 bases). The CDR3 consists of 13 residues. V shed 7 bases and J shed 2 bases, with 11 bases lying between them. Germline V CDR1 and CDR2: SQVTM, ANQGSEA.

V and J are TRBV20-1 and TRBJ2-7, with 9 bases fitting TRBD2. With 3 bases clipped from V and 4 bases from J, the junction kept 7 bases outside the gene matches. This CDR3 is 14 amino acids long. From germline, CDR1 is DFQATT and CDR2 SNEGSKA (reference sequence). The DNA of the CDR3 is TGCAGTGCTAGGGGTCCCAGCGGGGGGTACGAGCAGTACTTC. Translated: CSARGPSGGYEQYF.

This clonotype appeared a few times. This chain links TRBV5-1 with TRBJ2-7, with D perhaps given as TRBD1 or TRBD2 (5 bases each). V shed 2 bases and J shed 6 bases, with 15 bases lying between them. The CDR3 spans 14 residues. Germline V gene data show CDR1 as SGHRS and CDR2 as YFSETQ. This CDR3 is CASSLQPDSGEQYF. The CDR3 bases are TGCGCCAGCAGCTTACAACCTGACAGCGGCGAGCAGTACTTC. Complete variable domain (other parts from reference TRBV5-1 and TRBJ2-7): KAGVTQTPRYLIKTRGQQVTLSCSPISGHRSVSWYQQTPGQGLQFLFEYFSETQRNKGNFPGRFSGRQFSNSRSEMNVSTLELGDSALYLCASSLQPDSGEQYFGPGTRLTVT.

The chain carries TRBV27 and TRBJ1-2; D is undetermined. The CDR3 sequence is 14 residues long. The V end was cut by 6 bases, the J end by 8 bases, with 19 bases between. Germline CDR1 is MNHEY and CDR2 is SMNVEV (reference sequence). Written as DNA, the CDR3 is TGTGCCAGCAGGCCGATAGAAAGGTCGGGAGGCTACACCTTC. Protein: CASRPIERSGGYTF.

The J gene is TRBJ1-6, the V gene TRBV25-1; no reliable D call. CDR1 is MGHDK, CDR2 SYGVNS, per germline. The CDR3 spans 14 residues. The V gene lost 6 bases and the J gene lost 5 bases, with 11 bases spanning the gap. The CDR3 coding sequence is TGTGCCAGCAGCCCACCCTATGATAATTCACCCCTCCACTTT. It codes for CASSPPYDNSPLHF.

The chain carries TRBV2 and TRBJ1-5; D is ambiguous. Germline V gene sequence: CDR1 SNHLY, CDR2 FYNNEI. The CDR3 has 15 amino acids. V gave up 5 bases and J gave up 2 bases, with 13 bases separating them. The chain's CDR3 is CASSSLGIGNQPQHF. CDR3 DNA: TGTGCCAGCAGTTCCCTAGGTATCGGCAATCAGCCCCAGCATTTT.

The table lists this clonotype with a few counts. The V and J genes are TRBV6-5 and TRBJ1-1; no definite D call. V was clipped by 0 bases and J by 3 bases, with 8 bases between them. The CDR3 is 14 amino acids. Per germline, CDR1 MNHEY and CDR2 SVGAGI. The CDR3 DNA is TGTGCCAGCAGTTACTCGGGTGGGGACACTGAAGCTTTCTTT. Protein: CASSYSGGDTEAFF.

There are a few counts of this clonotype. This sequence joins TRBV7-9 and TRBJ1-3, with D tentatively TRBD1 (6 bases). Germline V gene data show CDR1 as SEHNR and CDR2 as FQNEAQ (reference sequence). This CDR3 has 16 residues. V lost 1 base, J lost 3 bases, and 13 bases lay in between. CDR3 sequence (DNA): TGTGCCAGCAGCTTAGGGCCCAGGGGACGTGGAAACACCATATATTTT. Translating it yields CASSLGPRGRGNTIYF.

This clonotype was counted only a few times. V usage is TRBV11-2 and J usage is TRBJ2-3; 8 bases line up with TRBD2. V trimming: 4 bases; J trimming: 6 bases; junction bases outside the gene matches: 18. Germline-derived CDR1 and CDR2 are SGHAT and FQNNGV. The CDR3 length is 18 residues. The CDR3 spells CASSSTRRGAQFVDTQYF. The DNA for the CDR3 is TGTGCCAGCAGCTCTACCAGGCGGGGGGCGCAATTCGTGGATACGCAGTATTTT.